This T cell receptor beta chain is drawn from a study of blood T cell repertoires in COVID-19. Some clones are missing from TCRdb's copy, which holds only in-frame ones; the method was immunoSEQ multiplex PCR. The data contain some 97,000 clones, over 80% of them singletons. This clone was detected only a few times. Germline CDR1 and CDR2: SNHLY and FYNNEI. The CDR3 is 16 amino acids. Trimming took 2 bases from V and 6 from J; bases not matched to a gene: 10. The chain combines TRBV2 with TRBJ2-1; 7 nucleotides align to TRBD2. The sample was peripheral blood. The sequence was collected from a man in his forties or fifties with active or convalescent COVID-19. The CDR3 sequence: CASSERGGRRVNEQFF. Written as DNA, the CDR3 is TGTGCCAGCAGTGAAAGGGGCGGGAGACGTGTCAATGAGCAGTTCTTC. The full variable domain, with the rest looked up from reference TRBV2 and TRBJ2-1, is EPEVTQTPSHQVTQMGQEVILRCVPISNHLYFYWYRQILGQKVEFLVSFYNNEISEKSEIFDDQFSVERPDGSNFTLKIRSTKLEDSAMYFCASSERGGRRVNEQFFGPGTRLTVL.